These T cell receptor beta chains were read from a single sample in a study of T-cell memory formation after mild COVID-19. TCRdb passed the 5' RACE reads through MiXCR, listing each CDR3 protein once. In the table there are 200,000 to 250,000 distinct CDR3 sequences, 9.5% to 10% of which are singletons. Material for sequencing was PBMCs or a T cell subset sorted from them (not recorded which). The receptors here all came from a man between 18 and 35 years old who had mild COVID-19 (a few samples of this study predate the infection). Cell type and time point are not known. CDR3s include the opening cysteine and the closing phenylalanine or tryptophan. The D gene is left open where the match is weak. Only some rows state a clone size, as once, few, many or a class for expanded clones.

TRBJ2-1,.,.,TRBV5-1,CASSLVKVPNEQFF,TGCGCCAGCAGCTTGGTCAAAGTTCCCAATGAGCAGTTCTTC
TRBJ2-1,TRBD2,few,TRBV10-3,CAISLRTSEGEQFF,TGTGCCATCAGCCTTCGGACTAGCGAGGGTGAGCAGTTCTTC
TRBJ2-1,TRBD2,.,TRBV20-1,CSAPIISGGANEQFF,TGCAGTGCTCCCATAATTAGCGGGGGGGCAAATGAGCAGTTCTTC
TRBJ2-1,.,.,TRBV4-1,CASSPRDHYNEQFF,TGCGCCAGCAGCCCCAGGGACCACTACAATGAGCAGTTCTTC
TRBJ1-4,.,.,TRBV11-2,CASSLAINQKLFF,TGTGCCAGCAGCTTAGCCATCAATCAAAAACTGTTTTTT
TRBJ2-3,.,.,TRBV5-1,CASSHGADTQYF,TGCGCCAGCAGTCACGGCGCAGATACGCAGTATTTT
TRBJ2-3,TRBD1,.,TRBV29-1,CSVEEGQGFADTQYF,TGCAGCGTTGAAGAGGGACAGGGGTTCGCAGATACGCAGTATTTT
TRBJ1-4,TRBD1,many,TRBV5-6,CASSLNRGTNEKLFF,TGTGCCAGCAGCCTGAACAGGGGTACTAATGAAAAACTGTTTTTT
TRBJ2-3,.,medium-sized,TRBV3-1,CASSQGLADTQYF,TGTGCCAGCAGCCAAGGGTTGGCTGATACGCAGTATTTT
TRBJ1-1,TRBD1,many,TRBV7-9,CASSTTGDTEAFF,TGTGCCAGCAGCACTACAGGGGACACTGAAGCTTTCTTT
TRBJ1-4,.,.,TRBV10-1,CASSGGDREKLFF,TGCGCCAGCAGTGGAGGGGATAGAGAAAAACTGTTTTTT
TRBJ2-3,.,.,TRBV9,CASSVVGPGDTQYF,TGTGCCAGCAGCGTAGTGGGTCCCGGGGATACGCAGTATTTT
TRBJ2-3,.,few,TRBV30,CAWSSTDTQYF,TGTGCCTGGAGTTCTACCGATACGCAGTATTTT
TRBJ2-1,TRBD2,.,TRBV10-3,CAISESSGGTYNEQFF,TGTGCCATCAGTGAAAGTAGCGGGGGAACCTACAATGAGCAGTTCTTC
TRBJ1-1,.,.,TRBV20-1,CSARDIQSEAFF,TGCAGTGCTAGAGATATACAATCTGAAGCTTTCTTT
TRBJ2-7,.,.,TRBV10-1,CASGSGFEQYF,TGCGCCAGCGGCTCAGGGTTCGAGCAGTACTTC
TRBJ2-1,TRBD2,few,TRBV2,CASSETLADGGEQFF,TGTGCCAGCAGTGAAACACTAGCGGACGGGGGGGAGCAGTTCTTC
TRBJ1-5,TRBD1,.,TRBV19,CASSGTANQPQHF,TGTGCCAGTTCAGGGACAGCGAATCAGCCCCAGCATTTT
TRBJ2-7,.,many,TRBV12-3/TRBV12-4,CASSPHRDSYEQYF,TGTGCCAGCAGTCCTCACAGGGATTCCTACGAGCAGTACTTC
TRBJ2-7,.,few,TRBV7-9,CASSTSVTYEQYF,TGTGCCAGCAGCACCTCAGTAACCTACGAGCAGTACTTC
TRBJ2-3,.,many,TRBV29-1,CSVARARTDTQYF,TGCAGCGTTGCCAGGGCAAGGACAGATACGCAGTATTTT
TRBJ2-3,.,.,TRBV6-1,CASSEYVDRSTDTQYF,TGTGCCAGCAGTGAATACGTAGACAGAAGCACAGATACGCAGTATTTT
TRBJ1-2,.,many,TRBV4-2,CASSQGPLGYGYTF,TGTGCCAGCAGCCAAGGGCCGCTTGGGTATGGCTACACCTTC
TRBJ1-6,.,many,TRBV3-1,CASSNNGGDSPLHF,TGTGCCAGCAGCAACAACGGGGGGGATTCACCCCTCCACTTT
TRBJ1-2,.,.,TRBV24-1,CATSDQPFYGYTF,TGTGCCACCAGTGACCAACCGTTCTATGGCTACACCTTC
TRBJ2-7,.,.,TRBV6-6,CASSGQIREDEQYF,TGTGCCAGCAGCGGACAGATCCGGGAGGACGAGCAGTACTTC
TRBJ2-1,TRBD1,many,TRBV5-1,CASSEQGDSYNEQFF,TGCGCCAGCAGCGAACAGGGGGACTCCTACAATGAGCAGTTCTTC
TRBJ2-4,.,.,TRBV10-1,CASSTGMGSNIQYF,TGCGCCAGCAGTACAGGGATGGGTTCAAACATTCAGTACTTC
TRBJ2-5,.,.,TRBV28,CASNPGLAETQYF,TGTGCCAGCAATCCAGGATTGGCAGAGACCCAGTACTTC
TRBJ2-4,TRBD1,many,TRBV10-3,CAISTTGGGNIQYF,TGTGCCATCAGCACGACAGGGGGGGGAAACATTCAGTACTTC